The text below deals with one T cell receptor beta chain. These data come from a study of blood T cell repertoires in COVID-19. Produced via immunoSEQ multiplex PCR; TCRdb's table is partial and in-frame only. Of roughly 40,000 clones in the sample, about 77% are singletons; the top ten hold about 27%. This receptor was obtained from a man aged 80 or over with acute or convalescent COVID-19. Source material: peripheral blood.

The DNA for the CDR3 is TGTGCCAGCTGTAAATTCCCCCTAATGAACACTGAAGCTTTCTTT. It is translated as CASCKFPLMNTEAFF. This chain connects TRBV28 to TRBJ1-1; D is undetermined. Germline V lookup: CDR1 MDHEN, CDR2 SYDVKM. CDR3 size: 15 residues. Trimming removed 8 bases from V and 0 bases from J, with 16 bases in between.